These 20 T cell receptor beta chains were sequenced from one sample in a study of identical twins. TCRdb reanalysed the 5' RACE reads using MiXCR and keeps one entry per CDR3 protein. This sample has 400,000 to 550,000 distinct CDR3 sequences, with roughly 21% found just once. These data also formed part of another study, on T cells expressing NK-cell markers.

Material: CD4+ T cells sorted from blood. All receptors come from a woman aged 18 to 35 in good health.

CDR3 DNA sequence: TGCAGTGCATTTGTCGGGAGCACTGAAGCTTTCTTT. It encodes CSAFVGSTEAFF. V usage is TRBV20-1 and J usage is TRBJ1-1, with unresolved D. CDR1 and CDR2 (germline): DFQATT, SNEGSKA (reference sequence). With 6 bases removed from V and 4 bases from J, the gap between germline ends came to 12 bases. CDR3 length: 12 amino acids.

This clonotype was picked up many times. V and J are TRBV29-1 and TRBJ2-5; no firm D call. V lost 6 bases, J lost 5 bases, and 13 bases lay in between. The CDR3 spans 12 residues. Germline CDR1 SQVTM, CDR2 ANQGSEA. CDR3 sequence reads: CSVEAADETQYF. CDR3 DNA sequence: TGCAGCGTAGAGGCGGCTGACGAGACCCAGTACTTC.

Here the CDR3 DNA reads TGCAGTGCTAGAGTTAGCGAGGTCACAGATACGCAGTATTTT. Translating gives CSARVSEVTDTQYF. The chain employs TRBV20-1 and TRBJ2-3, with a possible D match to TRBD2 (5 bases). CDR3 length: 14 residues. Germline loops: CDR1 DFQATT, CDR2 SNEGSKA (reference sequence). V lost 1 base to trimming and J lost 2 bases, with 10 bases between them.

Only a few counts were recorded for this clonotype. V gene TRBV9 combines with J gene TRBJ2-1; D possibly corresponds to TRBD2 (6 bases). The germline V and J ends were trimmed by 6 bases and 0 bases, with 16 bases remaining between them. CDR3 length: 16 amino acids. Germline assignment: CDR1 SGDLS and CDR2 YYNGEE. The CDR3 DNA reads as TGTGCCAGCAACGTTGGGTGGGGAGGCTCCTACAATGAGCAGTTCTTC. This codes for CASNVGWGGSYNEQFF.

This clonotype was seen only a few times. The chain employs TRBV15 and TRBJ2-5; D remains unclear. The germline V and J ends were trimmed by 1 base and 2 bases, with 5 bases remaining between them. In germline, CDR1 is LNHNV, CDR2 YYDKDF (reference sequence). The CDR3 has 13 amino acids. CDR3 sequence reads: CATSRGFQETQYF. The CDR3 DNA is TGTGCCACCAGCAGAGGGTTTCAAGAGACCCAGTACTTC. The full variable domain, completed using reference TRBV15 and TRBJ2-5, is DAMVIQNPRYQVTQFGKPVTLSCSQTLNHNVMYWYQQKSSQAPKLLFHYYDKDFNNEADTPDNFQSRRPNTSFCFLDIRSPGLGDTAMYLCATSRGFQETQYFGPGTRLLVL.

This clonotype came up a few times. The chain has TRBV18 and TRBJ1-1; D unresolved. Germline CDR1 is KGHSH and CDR2 is LQKENI. Trimming removed 3 bases at V and 1 base at J, with 15 bases between. This CDR3 is built from 16 residues. CDR3 DNA: TGTGCCAGCTCACCGAGGCCGAGTATACCGAACACTGAAGCTTTCTTT. Encoded protein: CASSPRPSIPNTEAFF.

The genes are TRBV4-3 and TRBJ1-2; 8 nucleotides agree with TRBD1. Trimming removed 1 base from V and 3 bases from J; junction bases left unmatched: 4. The CDR3 totals 15 residues. Germline assignment: CDR1 LGHNA and CDR2 YSLEER. For the CDR3, the DNA is TGCGCCAGCAGCCAAGTACCAGGGGGCGACTATGGCTACACCTTC. This translates into CASSQVPGGDYGYTF.

In nucleotides, the CDR3 is TGCAGTGCTCCGCCTGGCGGGAAGGGAGGTGAGCAGTTCTTC. This gives the protein CSAPPGGKGGEQFF. This sequence joins TRBV20-1 and TRBJ2-1; possibly TRBD2 for D (6 bases). Germline CDR1 and CDR2: DFQATT and SNEGSKA (reference sequence). This CDR3 comprises 14 residues. V lost 5 bases and J lost 9, with 20 bases in between.

The rearrangement links TRBV11-2 to TRBJ2-7; D might be TRBD1 (6 bases). This CDR3 comprises 14 residues. V lost 1 base and J 6 bases, leaving 13 bases between the germline ends. Germline V gives CDR1 SGHAT, CDR2 FQNNGV. DNA of the CDR3: TGTGCCAGCAGCTTAGGCCAGGGGTACTCCGAGCAGTACTTC. This encodes CASSLGQGYSEQYF.

Only a few counts were recorded for this clonotype. CDR3 in DNA: TGCGCCAGCAGCGACGACAGGGGAAGCGCTGAAGCTTTCTTT. This gives the protein CASSDDRGSAEAFF. The chain combines TRBV5-1 with TRBJ1-1; 8 bases agree with TRBD1. CDR3 length: 14 amino acids. Germline V CDR1 and CDR2: SGHRS, YFSETQ. V dropped 4 bases and J dropped 6; count of bases not matched to a gene: 8. Supplemented by reference TRBV5-1 and TRBJ1-1, the full variable domain reads KAGVTQTPRYLIKTRGQQVTLSCSPISGHRSVSWYQQTPGQGLQFLFEYFSETQRNKGNFPGRFSGRQFSNSRSEMNVSTLELGDSALYLCASSDDRGSAEAFFGQGTRLTVV.

A few counts support this clonotype. The rearrangement joins TRBV27 to TRBJ1-4; possibly TRBD1 for D (5 bases). Germline-derived CDR1 and CDR2 are MNHEY and SMNVEV (reference sequence). V was pared by 4 bases and J by 4 bases, with 16 bases between. This CDR3 spans 16 amino acids. As DNA, the CDR3 is TGTGCCAGCAGTTGGAGTCCACAGGCCGGTAATGAAAAACTGTTTTTT. It encodes CASSWSPQAGNEKLFF. Looking up the rest from reference TRBV27 and TRBJ1-4 gives the full variable domain: EAQVTQNPRYLITVTGKKLTVTCSQNMNHEYMSWYRQDPGLGLRQIYYSMNVEVTDKGDVPEGYKVSRKEKRNFPLILESPSPNQTSLYFCASSWSPQAGNEKLFFGSGTQLSVL.

CDR3 nucleotide sequence: TGTACCTGCAGGGTGACTAGCGGGGTCTTCCCTGGGGCCAACGTCCTGACTTTC. Translating gives CTCRVTSGVFPGANVLTF. The chain couples TRBV12-3 or TRBV12-4 to TRBJ2-6; 11 nucleotides agree with TRBD2. The CDR3 totals 18 residues.

This clonotype was seen repeatedly, ten times or more. V is TRBV6-4 and J is TRBJ2-3; 14 bases are a match to TRBD2. The ends lost 4 bases at V and 4 bases at J; junction bases unmatched: 4. In germline, CDR1 is MRHNA, CDR2 SNTAGT. The CDR3 extends over 16 amino acids. The CDR3 DNA is TGTGCCAGCAGTGCCTCGACTAGCGGGGGGGCAGATACGCAGTATTTT. As protein: CASSASTSGGADTQYF.

The sample holds a few counts of this clonotype. The CDR3 loop is CSLTRTHADTQYF. The CDR3 region has the DNA TGCAGCCTAACTAGGACGCACGCAGATACGCAGTATTTT. J is TRBJ2-3 and V is TRBV20-1; D may be TRBD2 (5 bases). This CDR3 has 13 amino acids. Germline CDR1 DFQATT, CDR2 SNEGSKA (reference sequence).

The chain has TRBV5-1 and TRBJ1-1; no definite D call. Germline V gene sequence: CDR1 SGHRS, CDR2 YFSETQ. This CDR3 has 13 residues. Trimming stripped 0 bases from V and 6 bases from J, with 9 bases between. The CDR3 region is CASSLAVGPEAFF. In nucleotides, the CDR3 is TGCGCCAGCAGCTTGGCCGTGGGTCCTGAAGCTTTCTTT.

This chain links TRBV7-2 with TRBJ1-1; no definite D call. The V and J ends lost 5 bases and 0 bases respectively, with 10 bases between them. CDR3 size: 14 residues. Germline CDR1 SGHTA, CDR2 FQGNSA. This chain's CDR3 is CASSGSSLNTEAFF. The CDR3 region has the DNA TGTGCCAGCAGCGGGTCAAGTTTGAACACTGAAGCTTTCTTT. Looking up the rest from reference TRBV7-2 and TRBJ1-1 gives the full variable domain: GAGVSQSPSNKVTEKGKDVELRCDPISGHTALYWYRQSLGQGLEFLIYFQGNSAPDKSGLPSDRFSAERTGGSVSTLTIQRTQQEDSAVYLCASSGSSLNTEAFFGQGTRLTVV.

This clonotype was observed a handful of times. The chain is built from TRBV4-1 and TRBJ2-5; perhaps TRBD1 as D (6 bases). The CDR3 totals 15 residues. V gave up 1 base and J gave up 1 base, with 10 bases separating them. Germline lookup yields CDR1 MGHRA and CDR2 YSYEKL. The CDR3 DNA follows: TGCGCCAGCAGCCAAGCCACAGGGTTCCAAGAGACCCAGTACTTC. Translation gives CASSQATGFQETQYF.

The chain couples TRBV29-1 to TRBJ2-1; 14 positions match TRBD2. With 4 bases clipped from V and 9 bases from J, the junction kept 2 bases outside the gene matches. CDR1 and CDR2 from the germline V gene are SQVTM and ANQGSEA. The CDR3 runs to 13 residues. The CDR3 loop reads CSVGLAGGREQFF. The CDR3 DNA is TGCAGCGTTGGACTAGCGGGGGGGCGTGAGCAGTTCTTC.

The chain combines TRBV6-5 with TRBJ2-2; D remains unclear. Per germline, CDR1 MNHEY and CDR2 SVGAGI. This CDR3 region has 12 residues. V lost 0 bases and J lost 6, with 2 bases in between. The CDR3 region is CASSYSAGELFF. DNA of the CDR3: TGTGCCAGCAGTTACTCGGCCGGGGAGCTGTTTTTT.

This clonotype showed up just a few times. The V gene is TRBV5-6, the J gene TRBJ2-7, with D possibly matching TRBD2 (7 bases). V was clipped by 4 bases and J by 0 bases, with 17 bases between them. Germline V gene lookup returns CDR1 SGHDT and CDR2 YYEEEE. This CDR3 contains 16 residues. As DNA, the CDR3 is TGTGCCAGCAGCCTCAGAGGGGGGGGCGTCTCCTACGAGCAGTACTTC. This encodes CASSLRGGGVSYEQYF.